Sequencing of this T cell receptor beta chain was carried out in a study of T cells in Graves' hyperthyroidism and ophthalmopathy (dated by TCRdb to between 2018 and 2020). Notes on the research overall: A discovery cohort of 95 to 100 patients, about 44 with Graves' ophthalmopathy and 55 to 60 with stable Graves' hyperthyroidism, was used to find distinguishing TCR V-J signatures. Whether ophthalmopathy could be predicted prospectively was tested in an independent validation cohort made up of under 20 hyperthyroidism patients plus 17 patients who later progressed to ophthalmopathy. For training and testing, the 100 or so patients in the discovery cohort were randomly divided in a 7:3 ratio. Thyroid tissue and blood T-cell repertoires from more than 5 Graves' hyperthyroidism patients were also compared in the study. Once sampling was done, hyperthyroidism patients were given methimazole at a starting dose of 30 mg daily, whereas ophthalmopathy patients were given high-dose intravenous methylprednisolone. According to the paper, TCR Vbeta CDR3 sequencing was carried out on over 130 peripheral blood samples, which came from under 50 ophthalmopathy, roughly 75 hyperthyroidism and 17 progressor patients. General findings and caveats noted by the study authors: Most expanded thyroid clonotypes (frequency above 0.001) were also found in blood, which suggests that blood repertoires may mirror thyroid immune responses. No statistical method was used to set the sample size in advance, and investigators knew the group allocation. A model built on a 13 V-J signature distinguished ophthalmopathy from stable hyperthyroidism, reaching about 88% sensitivity and 81.08% specificity in cross-validation and 80%/75% in testing. In validation, the model predicted progression to ophthalmopathy a median of about 6.8 months before onset, with over 55% sensitivity and roughly 79% specificity.

Amplification of TCR beta CDR3 regions was carried out from RNA transcripts. The first round of RT-PCR for the TCR CDR3 was performed with the HTBI primer set and the Qiagen OneStep RT-PCR kit. Libraries were constructed in a second round of multiplex PCR, after which size selection and purification were performed. Libraries were sequenced paired-end with 100 bp reads on an Illumina HiSeq2000. From the authors' description of their analysis: SOAPnuke was used to process the raw data, with reads discarded if the reads contained adapters or uncalled bases, had a mean Phred below 15, or lacked an exact constant-primer or identifier match. COPE v1.2.5 was used to merge high-quality paired reads, and clonotypes were defined as unique nucleotide sequences. MiTCR v1.1 was used to align the clonotypes against IMGT TRBV, TRBD and TRBJ reference segments. The analysis was restricted to V-J combinations with a frequency above 0.0001, which together covered 99% to 99.2% of the repertoires. A TCS score was defined as the ratio between F50 (clonal expansion) and ExV (chaos), using BLOSUM62-based TCRdist between CDR3 peptides within each V-J. Welch's t-statistics and random forest reduced 500 to 650 V-J features to about 13, which were used in a naive Bayes classifier (R e1071). The public sequencing data were trimmed at Q25 with fastp and processed into clonotypes with MiXCR by TCRdb, which kept only in-frame beta chains. Entries that share a CDR3 protein sequence are merged under the most common genes and DNA. These V and J calls originate from TCRdb's pipeline instead of the authors' own analysis. The sample table shows some 510,000 distinct CDR3 sequences, and just over 45% are seen once. Of the sample, just over 8% falls within the top ten clones.

CDR1 and CDR2 were assigned from the germline V gene as ENHRY and SYGVKD. Reading from cysteine to phenylalanine, the CDR3 counts 17 amino acids. Just the 51-base CDR3 DNA is kept, in frame starting at base 1. The V end gives up 0 bases and the J end 4 bases, leaving 6 bases in the junction not matched to a gene. This clonotype was seen repeatedly, ten times or more. Its binding antigen is unknown. Qualities for individual bases were not recorded, and no much larger clone is one base off. A patient counted as having stable Graves' hyperthyroidism if no progression to ophthalmopathy occurred over 18 months of follow-up. Hyperthyroidism patients were newly diagnosed, had a disease duration of under 2 months, and were aged 18 to 65 years. Any patient with an uncontrolled infection, another autoimmune disease, pregnancy or lactation was excluded. Clinical symptoms, serum thyroxine and TRAb, thyroid ultrasound, and orbital computed tomography formed the basis for the diagnoses. Total RNA was extracted using Trizol reagent, and RNA quality was assessed on an Agilent 2100 Bioanalyzer.

The specimen was peripheral blood or thyroid tissue (not recorded which). The chain is encoded by TRBV10-3 joined to TRBJ2-2; 9 bases in between match TRBD2. The receptor comes from a woman aged 18-35 years with Graves' hyperthyroidism. Donor details come from another sample of the same person, matched by shared clones. The DNA sequence is given as TGTGCCATCAGTGAGTCGAAGTTAGCGGGGGTCACCGGGGAGCTGTTTTTT. It codes for CAISESKLAGVTGELFF.